This T cell receptor beta chain stems from a study of blood T cells in healthy people across ages. Study context: Using template switching, researchers captured about one barcoded beta molecule for each two T cells.

Each donor's blood draw was 7.5 to 10 milliliters of peripheral blood. Points from the study as a whole: Older age went with lower TCR beta diversity per million T cells, in a roughly linear way.

The use of a sample-barcoded 5' primer and a J-beta primer mix characterized a second PCR of about 7 to 12 cycles. TCRdb itself ran the 5' RACE reads through MiXCR, one entry per CDR3 protein. The data show fewer than 750,000 distinct CDR3 sequences, roughly 48% seen once. The V gene's germline CDR1 is LGHDT and CDR2 YNNKEL (reference sequence). CDR3 length: 16 residues. V was shortened by 3 bases and J by 3 bases, with 18 bases between the two germline ends. This clonotype was found a few times. Its target is not known. The receptor's source is an elderly man in good health. Specimen: blood. The rearrangement joins TRBV3-1 to TRBJ2-7; D is possibly TRBD2 (5 bases). CDR3 sequence reads: CASSQRATSTNYEQYF. CDR3 in DNA: TGTGCCAGCAGCCAGAGGGCGACCTCCACCAACTACGAGCAGTACTTC.